This is a list of T cell receptor beta chains from one sample in a study of shared clonotypes between healthy human individuals. Some clones are missing from TCRdb's copy, which holds only in-frame ones; the method was immunoSEQ multiplex PCR. The sample gives nearly 2 million clones, approximately 95% of which show up once; roughly 1.2% is in the top ten. Input material: naive CD8+ T cells sorted from blood. These receptors were taken from a man aged 18-30 years in good health. Each CDR3 is given with its conserved first and last residue. Fields, in order: D gene, J gene, V gene, clone size, CDR3 DNA, CDR3 protein. D genes are given only for firm matches. Part of the rows lack a size; the others show once, few, many or a class for expanded clones.

D gene: .; J gene: TRBJ2-7; V gene: TRBV13; clone size: .; CDR3 DNA: TGTGCCAGCAGCTTATCAGGGGTCGAGCAGTACTTC; CDR3 protein: CASSLSGVEQYF
D gene: .; J gene: TRBJ1-5; V gene: TRBV2; clone size: .; CDR3 DNA: TGTGCCAGCAGTGAGGGACCGCAGGAGGATCAGCCCCAGCATTTT; CDR3 protein: CASSEGPQEDQPQHF
D gene: TRBD2; J gene: TRBJ2-1; V gene: TRBV18; clone size: .; CDR3 DNA: TGTGCCAGCTCACCTCAAGCGGGAGAAGGATTTAATGAGCAGTTCTTC; CDR3 protein: CASSPQAGEGFNEQFF
D gene: .; J gene: TRBJ1-2; V gene: TRBV5-6; clone size: .; CDR3 DNA: TGTGCCAGCAGCTTGGACAGGGTATACGGCTACACCTTC; CDR3 protein: CASSLDRVYGYTF
D gene: .; J gene: TRBJ2-2; V gene: TRBV9; clone size: .; CDR3 DNA: TGTGCCAGCAGCGTAGGGTGGGGGCTCGAGGAGCTGTTTTTT; CDR3 protein: CASSVGWGLEELFF
D gene: TRBD2; J gene: TRBJ2-1; V gene: TRBV10-2; clone size: .; CDR3 DNA: TGCGCCAGCAGTTTAGCGGGGGGGCTTAGTGAGCAGTTCTTC; CDR3 protein: CASSLAGGLSEQFF
D gene: .; J gene: TRBJ2-7; V gene: TRBV7-9; clone size: .; CDR3 DNA: TGTGCCAGCAGCTCTCTAGGAAGTAGCCCCTCGCAGTACTTC; CDR3 protein: CASSSLGSSPSQYF
D gene: TRBD1; J gene: TRBJ2-7; V gene: TRBV10-3; clone size: .; CDR3 DNA: TGTGCCATCAGTGGCACAGGGGAGAGCTACGAGCAGTACTTC; CDR3 protein: CAISGTGESYEQYF
D gene: .; J gene: TRBJ2-3; V gene: TRBV13; clone size: .; CDR3 DNA: TGTGCCAGCAGCTTAGCGGGCGGGGAAGATACGCAGTATTTT; CDR3 protein: CASSLAGGEDTQYF
D gene: .; J gene: TRBJ2-3; V gene: TRBV27; clone size: .; CDR3 DNA: TGTGCCAGCAGTTTACGACAGTTTAGCACAGATACGCAGTATTTT; CDR3 protein: CASSLRQFSTDTQYF
D gene: .; J gene: TRBJ2-1; V gene: TRBV7-8; clone size: .; CDR3 DNA: TGTGCCAGCAGCTTCCCAGGCCTCTACAATGAGCAGTTCTTC; CDR3 protein: CASSFPGLYNEQFF
D gene: TRBD2; J gene: TRBJ2-7; V gene: TRBV6-6; clone size: .; CDR3 DNA: TGTGCCAGCAGTTGGGGGGGGGACTACGGCGAGCAGTACTTC; CDR3 protein: CASSWGGDYGEQYF
D gene: .; J gene: TRBJ1-4; V gene: TRBV6-5; clone size: .; CDR3 DNA: TGTGCCAGCAGTTACGCCTTTGAAACTAATGAAAAACTGTTTTTT; CDR3 protein: CASSYAFETNEKLFF
D gene: .; J gene: TRBJ2-7; V gene: TRBV4-1; clone size: .; CDR3 DNA: TGCGCCAGCAGCCAGGGGACTGTCTACGAGCAGTACTTC; CDR3 protein: CASSQGTVYEQYF
D gene: .; J gene: TRBJ1-3; V gene: TRBV10-3; clone size: .; CDR3 DNA: TGTGCCACCTGCCGGTACTCTGGAAACACCATATATTTT; CDR3 protein: CATCRYSGNTIYF
D gene: .; J gene: TRBJ1-2; V gene: TRBV7-9; clone size: .; CDR3 DNA: TGTGCCAGCAGCTTTCTGCCGGGTGGCTACACCTTC; CDR3 protein: CASSFLPGGYTF
D gene: .; J gene: TRBJ2-7; V gene: TRBV2; clone size: .; CDR3 DNA: TGTGCCAGCAGTGAAGAAGACTACTTAACCTACGAGCAGTACTTC; CDR3 protein: CASSEEDYLTYEQYF
D gene: .; J gene: TRBJ2-2; V gene: TRBV7-9; clone size: .; CDR3 DNA: TGTGCCAGCAGCCCAGACAGCGGGGAGCTGTTTTTT; CDR3 protein: CASSPDSGELFF
D gene: TRBD2; J gene: TRBJ2-5; V gene: TRBV7-8; clone size: .; CDR3 DNA: TGTGCCAGCAGCCCCCGGCTAGCGGGAGGGATAATCCAAGAGACCCAGTACTTC; CDR3 protein: CASSPRLAGGIIQETQYF
D gene: .; J gene: TRBJ2-1; V gene: TRBV7-6; clone size: once; CDR3 DNA: TGTGCCAGCAGCCCATACGACGCTAAGGGTGAGCAGTTCTTC; CDR3 protein: CASSPYDAKGEQFF
D gene: TRBD1; J gene: TRBJ2-3; V gene: TRBV27; clone size: .; CDR3 DNA: TGTGCCAGCAGTTTTAGCAGGGGGACAGATACGCAGTATTTT; CDR3 protein: CASSFSRGTDTQYF
D gene: .; J gene: TRBJ2-2; V gene: TRBV7-9; clone size: once; CDR3 DNA: TGTGCCAGCAGCGCCGTGGGGGCGGGGAACACCGGGGAGCTGTTTTTT; CDR3 protein: CASSAVGAGNTGELFF
D gene: TRBD2; J gene: TRBJ2-5; V gene: TRBV4-1; clone size: .; CDR3 DNA: TGCGCCAGCAGCCAAATGGAAAGCGGGGAACAAGAGACCCAGTACTTC; CDR3 protein: CASSQMESGEQETQYF
D gene: .; J gene: TRBJ2-3; V gene: TRBV9; clone size: .; CDR3 DNA: TGTGCCAGCAGCGTTGAGGGCTCGACAGATACGCAGTATTTT; CDR3 protein: CASSVEGSTDTQYF
D gene: .; J gene: TRBJ2-7; V gene: TRBV6-1; clone size: .; CDR3 DNA: TGTGCCAGCAGTGAAGCTGGGCAGGGCTACGAGCAGTACTTC; CDR3 protein: CASSEAGQGYEQYF
D gene: .; J gene: TRBJ1-1; V gene: TRBV6-1; clone size: .; CDR3 DNA: TGTGCCAGCAGCGGATCCCCGGACACTGAAGCTTTCTTT; CDR3 protein: CASSGSPDTEAFF
D gene: .; J gene: TRBJ2-7; V gene: TRBV5-4; clone size: .; CDR3 DNA: TGTGCCAGCAGCTTGGAACAGGGAAACTACGAGCAGTACTTC; CDR3 protein: CASSLEQGNYEQYF
D gene: .; J gene: TRBJ2-3; V gene: TRBV7-2; clone size: .; CDR3 DNA: TGTGCCAGCAGCTATTTCGGCGGGGGCACAGATACGCAGTATTTT; CDR3 protein: CASSYFGGGTDTQYF
D gene: .; J gene: TRBJ2-7; V gene: TRBV4-1; clone size: .; CDR3 DNA: TGCGCCAGCAGCCAAGAAGAGCAGGGCGGCAGTTCCTACGAGCAGTACTTC; CDR3 protein: CASSQEEQGGSSYEQYF
D gene: TRBD1; J gene: TRBJ1-2; V gene: TRBV2; clone size: .; CDR3 DNA: TGTGCCAGCTTAGACAGGGACCGGGAAGGCTACACCTTC; CDR3 protein: CASLDRDREGYTF
D gene: .; J gene: TRBJ2-5; V gene: TRBV9; clone size: .; CDR3 DNA: TGTGCCAGCAGCGTAGAAGGCGGGGGCCCCCAAGAGACCCAGTACTTC; CDR3 protein: CASSVEGGGPQETQYF
D gene: .; J gene: TRBJ2-7; V gene: TRBV2; clone size: .; CDR3 DNA: TGTGCCAGCAGTGAATCGGCGGGCGGCTACGAGCAGTACTTC; CDR3 protein: CASSESAGGYEQYF
D gene: .; J gene: TRBJ2-7; V gene: TRBV5-6; clone size: once; CDR3 DNA: TGTGCCAGCAGCTTGGTAAGGAAGTACGAGCAGTACTTC; CDR3 protein: CASSLVRKYEQYF
D gene: TRBD1; J gene: TRBJ2-5; V gene: TRBV6-6; clone size: once; CDR3 DNA: TGTGCCAGCAGTTACAGACAGGGGCGACAAGAGACCCAGTACTTC; CDR3 protein: CASSYRQGRQETQYF
D gene: .; J gene: TRBJ2-5; V gene: TRBV7-9; clone size: .; CDR3 DNA: TGTGCCAGCAGTTCAGTGCGGGTGGAAGAGACCCAGTACTTC; CDR3 protein: CASSSVRVEETQYF
D gene: .; J gene: TRBJ2-7; V gene: TRBV28; clone size: .; CDR3 DNA: TGTGCCAGCAGTCCCTTGGGGGTCTCCTACGAGCAGTACTTC; CDR3 protein: CASSPLGVSYEQYF
D gene: .; J gene: TRBJ2-1; V gene: TRBV13; clone size: .; CDR3 DNA: TGTGCCAGCAGCAACTACAGGGAACATGAGCAGTTCTTC; CDR3 protein: CASSNYREHEQFF
D gene: TRBD2; J gene: TRBJ2-1; V gene: TRBV25-1; clone size: .; CDR3 DNA: TGTGCCAGCAGCGCCCTGGGGACTAGCGGGACCAATAATGAGCAGTTCTTC; CDR3 protein: CASSALGTSGTNNEQFF
D gene: .; J gene: TRBJ1-1; V gene: TRBV4-1; clone size: .; CDR3 DNA: TGCGCCAGCAGCCAAGGCGATAGCACTGAAGCTTTCTTT; CDR3 protein: CASSQGDSTEAFF
D gene: TRBD1; J gene: TRBJ2-7; V gene: TRBV18; clone size: .; CDR3 DNA: TGTGCCAGCTCACCTACAGGGGGCCACTACGAGCAGTACTTC; CDR3 protein: CASSPTGGHYEQYF
D gene: .; J gene: TRBJ1-2; V gene: TRBV2; clone size: .; CDR3 DNA: TGTGCCAGCAGTGAAGTTGGGACTCCGGATGGCGGCTACACCTTC; CDR3 protein: CASSEVGTPDGGYTF
D gene: .; J gene: TRBJ1-1; V gene: TRBV19; clone size: once; CDR3 DNA: TGTGCCAGTAGCGATAGGGGACCGTACACTGAAGCTTTCTTT; CDR3 protein: CASSDRGPYTEAFF